These 22 T cell receptor beta chains came from one sample sequenced in a study of blood T cell repertoires in COVID-19. Assay: immunoSEQ multiplex PCR; the TCRdb copy retains only in-frame clones and omits some. The sample consists of 100,000 to 150,000 clones, under 85% of them appearing once. The sequencing input was peripheral blood. Source of these receptors: a man in his forties with active or convalescent COVID-19.

This clone appeared once. The rearrangement joins TRBV4-1 to TRBJ2-1, with 8 bases that match TRBD2. The CDR3 is 15 residues long. The J segment lost 9 bases and the V segment lost 1 base, leaving 8 bases of the junction unmatched. Per the germline V gene, CDR1 is MGHRA and CDR2 is YSYEKL. The CDR3 is CASSQAGRGGVEQFF. DNA of the CDR3: TGCGCCAGCAGCCAAGCAGGCCGGGGGGGCGTTGAGCAGTTCTTC.

V and J are TRBV11-1 and TRBJ2-5, with D uncertain. V was trimmed by 2 bases and J by 4 bases, leaving 5 bases between them. The germline V gene encodes CDR1 SGHAT and CDR2 FQDESV (reference sequence). The CDR3 consists of 12 residues. CDR3 nucleotides: TGTGCCAGCAGCTTACCGGGAGAGACCCAGTACTTC. It yields the protein CASSLPGETQYF. Full variable domain (missing parts from reference TRBV11-1 and TRBJ2-5): EAEVAQSPRYKITEKSQAVAFWCDPISGHATLYWYRQILGQGPELLVQFQDESVVDDSQLPKDRFSAERLKGVDSTLKIQPAELGDSAMYLCASSLPGETQYFGPGTRLLVL.

The chain uses TRBV4-1 and TRBJ2-7; D ambiguous. V lost 4 bases and J 1 base, leaving 11 bases between the germline ends. Germline V lookup: CDR1 MGHRA, CDR2 YSYEKL. This CDR3 comprises 14 residues. CDR3 protein: CASSPGWVSYEQYF. The CDR3 DNA reads as TGCGCCAGCAGCCCAGGCTGGGTATCCTACGAGCAGTACTTC.

V gene TRBV19 combines with J gene TRBJ1-3; no clear D. Germline V CDR1 and CDR2: LNHDA, SQIVND (reference sequence). Between the trimmed V and J ends, which lost 6 bases and 0 bases, there was a span of 12 bases. The CDR3 length is 15 residues. The CDR3 sequence: CASSRTEISGNTIYF. The DNA of the CDR3 is TGTGCCAGTAGCCGAACAGAGATCTCTGGAAACACCATATATTTT.

The chain joins TRBV5-4 to TRBJ1-1; TRBD1 might be the D (6 bases). V was shortened by 5 bases and J by 2 bases, with 13 bases between the two germline ends. CDR3 size: 14 residues. CDR1 and CDR2 from the germline V gene are SGHNT and YYREEE (reference sequence). CDR3 sequence reads: CASSRQARNTEAFF. As DNA, the CDR3 is TGTGCCAGCAGTAGACAGGCAAGAAACACTGAAGCTTTCTTT.

V gene TRBV7-3 combines with J gene TRBJ2-2; 9 nucleotides agree with TRBD1. The trim removed 5 bases at V and 9 bases at J, leaving 7 bases unmatched. Germline assignment: CDR1 SGHTA and CDR2 FQGTGA. There are 14 residues in the CDR3. CDR3 sequence: CASSTGQGVWELFF. DNA of the CDR3: TGTGCCAGCAGCACGGGACAGGGAGTCTGGGAGCTGTTTTTT.

The rearrangement uses TRBV5-1 and TRBJ2-3; D call uncertain. Trimming left V 0 bases short and J 5 bases short, with 7 bases between. Germline V gene sequence: CDR1 SGHRS, CDR2 YFSETQ. There are 13 residues in the CDR3. The chain's CDR3 is CASSLGREDTQYF. The CDR3 DNA is TGCGCCAGCAGCTTGGGAAGAGAAGATACGCAGTATTTT.

This clone appeared a single time. The chain employs TRBV7-3 and TRBJ1-1; perhaps TRBD1 as D (5 bases). The germline V and J ends were trimmed by 5 bases and 5 bases, with 12 bases remaining between them. Germline V gene data show CDR1 as SGHTA and CDR2 as FQGTGA. This CDR3 is built from 13 residues. CDR3 nucleotide sequence: TGTGCCAGCAGCCCGCAGGGTTTGACTGAAGCTTTCTTT. Its protein product is CASSPQGLTEAFF. The full variable domain, its missing parts supplied by reference TRBV7-3 and TRBJ1-1, is GAGVSQTPSNKVTEKGKYVELRCDPISGHTALYWYRQSLGQGPEFLIYFQGTGAADDSGLPNDRFFAVRPEGSVSTLKIQRTERGDSAVYLCASSPQGLTEAFFGQGTRLTVV.

V and J are TRBV7-6 and TRBJ2-3, with D perhaps matching TRBD1 (6 bases). Between the trimmed V and J ends, which lost 1 base and 2 bases, there was a span of 10 bases. Germline CDR1 reads SGHVS; CDR2 reads FNYEAQ. The CDR3 runs to 15 residues. The chain's CDR3 is CASSLGQVDTDTQYF. The CDR3 nucleotides read TGTGCCAGCAGCTTAGGACAGGTTGACACAGATACGCAGTATTTT. The full variable domain, in which reference TRBV7-6 and TRBJ2-3 provide the parts outside the CDR3, is GAGVSQSPRYKVTKRGQDVALRCDPISGHVSLYWYRQALGQGPEFLTYFNYEAQQDKSGLPNDRFSAERPEGSISTLTIQRTEQRDSAMYRCASSLGQVDTDTQYFGPGTRLTVL.

This clone was counted a single time. The rearrangement uses TRBV19 and TRBJ1-2, with 9 bases fitting TRBD1. Germline loops: CDR1 LNHDA, CDR2 SQIVND (reference sequence). This CDR3 comprises 17 residues. After removal of 6 bases from V and 0 bases from J, the junction contained 11 bases not matched to a gene. In nucleotides, the CDR3 is TGTGCCAGTAGATCCCGGACAGGGGTAGAGGCTAACTATGGCTACACCTTC. Its protein product is CASRSRTGVEANYGYTF.

V gene TRBV27 combines with J gene TRBJ1-4, with D possibly TRBD1 on 5 matching bases. CDR1 MNHEY and CDR2 SMNVEV come from the germline V gene (reference sequence). Trimming left V 2 bases short and J 5 bases short, with 12 bases between. The CDR3 is 15 residues long. CDR3 in amino acids: CASSLIGRENEKLFF. As DNA, the CDR3 is TGTGCCAGCAGTTTAATCGGCAGGGAAAATGAAAAACTGTTTTTT.

This clone was picked up one time. The V call is TRBV12-3 or TRBV12-4, the J call TRBJ1-2, with TRBD1 as a possible D gene (5 bases). Trimming took off 5 bases at V and 4 bases at J, with 11 bases between the two ends. The CDR3 consists of 13 residues. This chain's CDR3 is CASSPRGTYGYTF. CDR3 coding DNA: TGTGCCAGCAGTCCCCGGGGGACCTATGGCTACACCTTC.

V usage is TRBV2 and J usage is TRBJ1-3; D might be TRBD1 (6 bases). Trimming took off 6 bases at V and 4 bases at J, with 7 bases between the two ends. Germline loops: CDR1 SNHLY, CDR2 FYNNEI. There are 12 residues in the CDR3. The CDR3 DNA reads as TGTGCCAGCAGCGGACAGGGAAACACCATATATTTT. It translates to CASSGQGNTIYF.

In regard to this clone: This sample also contains other DNA sequences that code for the same CDR3. This chain connects TRBV14 to TRBJ2-5, with 8 bases aligning to TRBD2. The CDR3 is made up of 14 amino acids. The V segment lost 4 bases and the J segment 4 bases; nucleotides outside the gene matches: 5. Germline V gene data show CDR1 as SGHDN and CDR2 as FVKESK. CDR3 loop: CASSPSGGRETQYF. CDR3 nucleotides: TGTGCCAGCAGCCCGAGCGGGGGCCGAGAGACCCAGTACTTC.

The chain combines TRBV10-3 with TRBJ1-5; tentative D call: TRBD1 (5 bases). CDR1 is ENHRY and CDR2 is SYGVKD in the germline V gene. This CDR3 is 15 amino acids long. Trimming pared 4 bases from V and 1 base from J, leaving 11 bases between. CDR3 region: CAISAQGKSNQPQHF. The DNA of the CDR3 is TGTGCCATCAGTGCTCAGGGCAAAAGCAATCAGCCCCAGCATTTT.

The chain joins TRBV7-9 to TRBJ1-2, with D possibly being TRBD1 (6 bases). Trimming pared 1 base from V and 7 bases from J, leaving 10 bases between. The CDR3 consists of 13 residues. CDR1 and CDR2 from the germline V gene are SEHNR and FQNEAQ (reference sequence). CDR3: CASSLGGRSGYTF. In DNA form, the CDR3 reads TGTGCCAGCAGCTTAGGGGGGCGGAGTGGCTACACCTTC.

The rearrangement links TRBV5-1 to TRBJ2-5; 9 bases are a match to TRBD1. The V segment lost 4 bases and the J segment 5 bases; nucleotides outside the gene matches: 9. Per the germline V gene, CDR1 is SGHRS and CDR2 is YFSETQ. The CDR3 covers 15 residues. The CDR3 sequence is CASSRDGTGRETQYF. In DNA, the CDR3 is TGCGCCAGCAGCCGTGACGGGACAGGGCGGGAGACCCAGTACTTC.

The chain uses TRBV7-9 and TRBJ2-2, with TRBD1 matching over 9 bases. CDR1 SEHNR and CDR2 FQNEAQ come from the germline V gene (reference sequence). The CDR3 covers 16 residues. V lost 5 bases to trimming and J lost 1 base; unmatched junction nucleotides: 5. CDR3 sequence: CASSQRQGENTGELFF. The CDR3 nucleotides read TGTGCCAGCAGCCAGAGACAGGGGGAGAACACCGGGGAGCTGTTTTTT.

This chain joins TRBV3-1 (or the pseudogene TRBV3-2) and TRBJ1-5; D ambiguous. Germline V lookup: CDR1 LGHDT, CDR2 YNNKEL (reference sequence). Between the trimmed V and J ends, which lost 0 bases and 4 bases, there was a span of 10 bases. The CDR3 is made up of 15 amino acids. The DNA for the CDR3 is TGTGCCAGCAGCCAAGATTTGACATTAAATCAGCCCCAGCATTTT. Protein product: CASSQDLTLNQPQHF.

The chain joins TRBV19 to TRBJ1-5, with D perhaps TRBD1 (5 bases). V lost 5 bases and J lost 4, with 12 bases in between. The CDR3 has 14 amino acids. Germline CDR1 is LNHDA and CDR2 is SQIVND (reference sequence). CDR3 coding DNA: TGTGCCAGTAGTCTGGGGGGGGTTAATCAGCCCCAGCATTTT. Translating it yields CASSLGGVNQPQHF. Full variable domain (rest looked up from reference TRBV19 and TRBJ1-5): DGGITQSPKYLFRKEGQNVTLSCEQNLNHDAMYWYRQDPGQGLRLIYYSQIVNDFQKGDIAEGYSVSREKKESFPLTVTSAQKNPTAFYLCASSLGGVNQPQHFGDGTRLSIL.

This chain uses TRBV5-1 with TRBJ2-2; the D gene is possibly TRBD1 (5 bases). Trimming pared 2 bases from V and 3 bases from J, leaving 11 bases between. The CDR3 contains 15 residues. Germline-derived CDR1 and CDR2 are SGHRS and YFSETQ. The CDR3: CASSLDRPDTGELFF. The CDR3 bases are TGCGCCAGCAGCTTAGACAGACCAGACACCGGGGAGCTGTTTTTT.

The genes are TRBV25-1 and TRBJ1-6, with TRBD1 identical over 8 bases. Germline V gene sequence: CDR1 MGHDK, CDR2 SYGVNS. CDR3 length equals 15 residues. The junction had 4 bases not matched to a gene; V was cut back by 3 bases and J by 6 bases. The CDR3 is CASSDPRGRNSPLHF. For the CDR3, the DNA is TGTGCCAGCAGTGATCCCAGGGGGCGTAATTCACCCCTCCACTTT.